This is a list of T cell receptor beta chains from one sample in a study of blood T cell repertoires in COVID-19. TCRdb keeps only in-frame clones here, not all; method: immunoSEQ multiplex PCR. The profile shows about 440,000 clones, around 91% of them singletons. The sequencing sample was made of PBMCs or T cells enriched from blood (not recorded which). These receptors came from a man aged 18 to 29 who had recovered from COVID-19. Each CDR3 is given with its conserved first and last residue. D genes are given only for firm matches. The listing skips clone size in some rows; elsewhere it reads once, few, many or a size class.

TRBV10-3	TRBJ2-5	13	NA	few	TGTGCCATCAGTGAGTCGACGGAGGAGACCCAGTACTTC	CAISESTEETQYF
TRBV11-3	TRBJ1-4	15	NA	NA	TGTGCCAGCAGCTTAGGCGAGGACAGAGGAGAAAAACTGTTTTTT	CASSLGEDRGEKLFF
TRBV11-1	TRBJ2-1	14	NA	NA	TGTGCCAGCAGCCCGGGCCGGGACTACAATGAGCAGTTCTTC	CASSPGRDYNEQFF
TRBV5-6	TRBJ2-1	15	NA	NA	TGTGCCAGCAGCTTTGGGACTGGCTCCTACAATGAGCAGTTCTTC	CASSFGTGSYNEQFF
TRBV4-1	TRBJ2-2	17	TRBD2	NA	TGCGCCAGCAGCCAAGGAGGACTAGCGGGAGTGGCCGGGGAGCTGTTTTTT	CASSQGGLAGVAGELFF
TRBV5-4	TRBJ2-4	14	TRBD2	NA	TGTGCCAGCAGCTTGAGGGCTAGCGGGAGTCGTAGGTACTTC	CASSLRASGSRRYF
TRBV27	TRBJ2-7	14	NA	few	TGTGCCAGCAGTTTAAAGGGGCCCTCCTACGAGCAGTACTTC	CASSLKGPSYEQYF
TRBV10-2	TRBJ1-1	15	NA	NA	TGCGCCAGCGGACAGCCCGAGTTTAGGAACACTGAAGCTTTCTTT	CASGQPEFRNTEAFF
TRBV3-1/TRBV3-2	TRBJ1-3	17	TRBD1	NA	TGTGCCAGCAGCCGCCTCCCGACAGGGACGACTGGAAACACCATATATTTT	CASSRLPTGTTGNTIYF
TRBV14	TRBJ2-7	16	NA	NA	TGTGCCAGCAGCCAAGCAGACACGTCGAACCCCTACGAGCAGTACTTC	CASSQADTSNPYEQYF
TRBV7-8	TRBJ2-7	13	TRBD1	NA	TGTGCCAGCAGCTTGGGACAGGGGGCATTGCAGTACTTC	CASSLGQGALQYF
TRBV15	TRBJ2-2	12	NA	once	TGTGCCACCAGCACTCGGGGCGGGGAGCTGTTTTTT	CATSTRGGELFF
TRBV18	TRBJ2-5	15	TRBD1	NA	TGTGCCAGCTCACCAAATCCGGGACAGGGAGAGACCCAGTACTTC	CASSPNPGQGETQYF
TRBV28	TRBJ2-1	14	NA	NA	TGTGCCAGCAGTCCCCCCAGCTCCTACAATGAGCAGTTCTTC	CASSPPSSYNEQFF
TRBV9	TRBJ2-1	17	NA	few	TGTGCCAGCAGCCTCCTCCCCCTGGCAGGTCAATACAATGAGCAGTTCTTC	CASSLLPLAGQYNEQFF
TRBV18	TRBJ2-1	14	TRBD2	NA	TGTGCCAGCTCAGAACTAGCGGGGATTAATGAGCAGTTCTTC	CASSELAGINEQFF
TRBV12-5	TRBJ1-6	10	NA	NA	TGTGCTAGTGGTTTGGTATCCTCGCACTTT	CASGLVSSHF
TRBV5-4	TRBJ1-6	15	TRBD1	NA	TGTGCCAGCAGCCCGACCGGGACAGGCTCATCACCCCTCCACTTT	CASSPTGTGSSPLHF
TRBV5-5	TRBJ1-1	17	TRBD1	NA	TGTGCCAGCAGCTTAAGATCTACAGGGGCTGGGTATGCTGAAGCTTTCTTT	CASSLRSTGAGYAEAFF
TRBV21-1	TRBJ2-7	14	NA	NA	TGTGCCAGCAGCTCTTGGACAGCCTCCTACGAGCAGTACTTC	CASSSWTASYEQYF
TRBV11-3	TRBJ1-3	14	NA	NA	TGTGCCAGCAGCTTTTCAGGGCCTGGAAACACCATATATTTT	CASSFSGPGNTIYF
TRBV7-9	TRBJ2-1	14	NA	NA	TGTGCCAGCAGCTTAGGTAAAATCTACAATGAGCAGTTCTTC	CASSLGKIYNEQFF
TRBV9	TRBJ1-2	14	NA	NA	TGTGCCAGCAGCGTTCAGAATGCTAACTATGGCTACACCTTC	CASSVQNANYGYTF
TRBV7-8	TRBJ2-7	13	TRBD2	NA	TGTGCCAGCAGCTTAAGCGGGATCTACGAGCAGTACTTC	CASSLSGIYEQYF
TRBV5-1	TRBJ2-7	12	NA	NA	TGCGCCAGCAGCTTTGCCTACTACGAGCAGTACTTC	CASSFAYYEQYF
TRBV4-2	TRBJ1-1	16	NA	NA	TGTGCCAGCAGCCAACCTCCAGGGTTCACGAACACTGAAGCTTTCTTT	CASSQPPGFTNTEAFF
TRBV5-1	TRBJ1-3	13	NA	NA	TGCGCCAGCAGCTTGGCCGGGGTCACTGACATATATTTT	CASSLAGVTDIYF
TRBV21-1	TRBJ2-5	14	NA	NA	TGTGCCAGCAGCAAAAGGCACAGGGGTGAGACCCAGTACTTC	CASSKRHRGETQYF
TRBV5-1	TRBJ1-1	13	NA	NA	TGCGCCAGCAGCTTGTCACAGGTGGATGAAGCTTTCTTT	CASSLSQVDEAFF
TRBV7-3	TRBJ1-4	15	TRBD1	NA	TGTGCCAGCAGCTTATCGACAGGGGGCTGGGAAAAACTGTTTTTT	CASSLSTGGWEKLFF
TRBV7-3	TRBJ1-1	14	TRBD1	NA	TGTGCCAGCAGCTCTCAGGGGGGATACACTGAAGCTTTCTTT	CASSSQGGYTEAFF